What follows are 32 T cell receptor beta chains derived from one specimen sequenced in a study of OX40 agonist ivuxolimab in advanced cancers. Sequencing was performed with immunoSEQ multiplex PCR; in TCRdb, only in-frame clones are kept and a portion is missing. The sample carries some 74,000 clones, roughly 90% recorded once. Here the sequenced sample was CD4+ or CD8+ T cells sorted from blood, taken in a trial of the OX40 agonist ivuxolimab. These receptors originate from an adult with an advanced solid tumor such as melanoma, head and neck, liver or kidney cancer.

This chain links TRBV5-1 with TRBJ1-5; 10 positions match TRBD1. With V trimmed by 4 bases and J by 2 bases, 3 bases remained unmatched. This CDR3 comprises 15 residues. Germline lookup yields CDR1 SGHRS and CDR2 YFSETQ. CDR3 in amino acids: CASSPGTGGNQPQHF. The CDR3 DNA is TGCGCCAGCAGCCCCGGGACAGGGGGCAATCAGCCCCAGCATTTT.

The rearrangement joins TRBV18 to TRBJ2-2; no firm D call. CDR3 length equals 15 residues. Germline V gene data show CDR1 as KGHSH and CDR2 as LQKENI. With 6 bases removed from V and 0 bases from J, the gap between germline ends came to 11 bases. The DNA for the CDR3 is TGTGCCAGCTCCCTCGAGACTCCGAACACCGGGGAGCTGTTTTTT. Its protein product is CASSLETPNTGELFF.

The rearrangement links TRBV7-2 to TRBJ2-3; 14 bases map to TRBD2. Germline CDR1 is SGHTA and CDR2 is FQGNSA. The CDR3 has 14 amino acids. Unmatched junction bases numbered 4, after V lost 10 bases and J lost 4 bases. The CDR3 sequence is CATSGLAGADTQYF. CDR3 in DNA: TGTGCCACCTCGGGACTAGCGGGAGCAGATACGCAGTATTTT.

This clone was observed once. The chain employs TRBV15 and TRBJ1-2; tentative D call: TRBD1 (6 bases). The V and J ends lost 0 bases and 1 base respectively, with 9 bases between them. The CDR3 is 15 residues long. Germline V gene lookup returns CDR1 LNHNV and CDR2 YYDKDF (reference sequence). The CDR3 loop is CATSREARGNYGYTF. CDR3 DNA: TGTGCCACCAGCAGAGAAGCCAGGGGTAACTATGGCTACACCTTC.

The chain has TRBV19 and TRBJ2-7; possibly TRBD2 for D (6 bases). Germline loops: CDR1 LNHDA, CDR2 SQIVND (reference sequence). V was pared by 4 bases and J by 6 bases, with 16 bases between. CDR3 size: 14 residues. CDR3 DNA sequence: TGTGCCAGTAGTACTGGGGACTTCGTCGCCGAGCAGTACTTC. It is translated as CASSTGDFVAEQYF.

The chain joins TRBV10-3 to TRBJ1-1; tentatively, D is TRBD1 (5 bases). The CDR3 totals 13 residues. V lost 2 bases and J lost 11, with 15 bases in between. From germline, CDR1 is ENHRY and CDR2 SYGVKD. The CDR3 DNA follows: TGTGCCATCAGTGAGCCGGGGGGGGATAGGGCTTTCTTT. It yields the protein CAISEPGGDRAFF.

The rearrangement uses TRBV29-1 and TRBJ1-2; TRBD1 matches at 7 bases. Germline V lookup: CDR1 SQVTM, CDR2 ANQGSEA. This CDR3 has 15 amino acids. Trimming removed 6 bases from V and 4 bases from J; junction bases left unmatched: 14. CDR3 residues: CSVLLTTGTPYGYTF. The CDR3 bases are TGCAGCGTCTTACTTACGACAGGGACCCCCTATGGCTACACCTTC.

Written as DNA, the CDR3 is TGTGCCAGTAGTATACGGACAGGCGGAGCTGGCTACACCTTC. It yields the protein CASSIRTGGAGYTF. The gene calls are TRBV19 and TRBJ1-2; 7 nucleotides line up with TRBD1. The V segment lost 2 bases and the J segment 7 bases; nucleotides outside the gene matches: 7. CDR3 length: 14 amino acids. Germline V gene data show CDR1 as LNHDA and CDR2 as SQIVND (reference sequence).

The chain combines TRBV7-6 with TRBJ2-7; D might be TRBD2 (6 bases). CDR1 is SGHVS and CDR2 is FNYEAQ in the germline V gene. This CDR3 is 15 amino acids long. Trimming pared 0 bases from V and 0 bases from J, leaving 9 bases between. CDR3: CASSLARDFSYEQYF. In DNA, the CDR3 is TGTGCCAGCAGCTTAGCGCGGGACTTCTCCTACGAGCAGTACTTC.

This chain uses TRBV6-6 with TRBJ1-3; D gene ambiguous. CDR1 and CDR2 (germline): MNHNY, SVGAGI (reference sequence). V lost 8 bases and J 4 bases, leaving 6 bases between the germline ends. The CDR3 runs 11 residues. The CDR3 DNA is TGTGCCAGCGATGGGGGAAACACCATATATTTT. Translation gives CASDGGNTIYF.

The chain is built from TRBV30 and TRBJ1-2; 9 nucleotides align to TRBD1. V was pared by 2 bases and J by 7 bases, with 5 bases of the junction left unmatched. The germline V gene has CDR1 GTSNPN and CDR2 SVGIG (reference sequence). The CDR3 contains 13 residues. The CDR3 DNA reads as TGTGCCTGGAGTCGGGACAGGGAGATTGGCTACACCTTC. This codes for CAWSRDREIGYTF.

The genes are TRBV9 and TRBJ1-6; TRBD1 is a possible D gene (6 bases). Between the trimmed V and J ends, which lost 3 bases and 1 base, there was a span of 8 bases. Germline V gives CDR1 SGDLS, CDR2 YYNGEE. There are 15 residues in the CDR3. CDR3 sequence: CASSEGGSYNSPLHF. As DNA, the CDR3 is TGTGCCAGCAGCGAAGGGGGGTCCTATAATTCACCCCTCCACTTT.

V gene TRBV21-1 combines with J gene TRBJ2-3; TRBD2 is the table's D call, not checked against the DNA. TRBV21-1 is shown as a pseudogene. There are 16 residues in the CDR3. The CDR3 DNA sequence: TGTGCCAGCAGCAAAGTAAATAGCTGGGTCACAGATACGCAGTATTTT. Encoded protein: CASSKVNSWVTDTQYF.

The chain couples TRBV6-6 to TRBJ1-5; 11 bases align to TRBD1. J lost 7 bases, V lost 0 bases, and 5 bases had no gene match. Looked up from germline, CDR1 is MNHNY and CDR2 is SVGAGI (reference sequence). The CDR3 has 16 amino acids. The CDR3 reads CASSYSRTGGWQPQHF. CDR3 sequence (DNA): TGTGCCAGCAGTTACTCGAGGACAGGGGGCTGGCAGCCCCAGCATTTT.

This chain links TRBV30 with TRBJ2-7, with D possibly being TRBD1 (6 bases). From germline, CDR1 is GTSNPN and CDR2 SVGIG (reference sequence). Trimming removed 5 bases from V and 7 bases from J, with 15 bases in between. The CDR3 sequence is 12 residues long. The CDR3 loop reads CAWAGQRSEQYF. The CDR3 DNA sequence: TGTGCCTGGGCCGGACAGAGGTCGGAGCAGTACTTC.

V is TRBV5-1 and J is TRBJ1-5; D gene ambiguous. The CDR3 is 15 residues long. Germline CDR1 is SGHRS and CDR2 is YFSETQ. V was shortened by 4 bases and J by 2 bases, with 13 bases between the two germline ends. The CDR3 region has the DNA TGCGCCAGCAGCCCGAGCTCCTTTGGCAATCAGCCCCAGCATTTT. Its translation: CASSPSSFGNQPQHF. Based on the CDR3 plus reference TRBV5-1 and TRBJ1-5, the full variable domain is KAGVTQTPRYLIKTRGQQVTLSCSPISGHRSVSWYQQTPGQGLQFLFEYFSETQRNKGNFPGRFSGRQFSNSRSEMNVSTLELGDSALYLCASSPSSFGNQPQHFGDGTRLSIL.

This clone has a single count. The chain employs TRBV10-3 and TRBJ2-5, with 7 bases lining up with TRBD1. V dropped 8 bases and J dropped 4; count of bases not matched to a gene: 4. Germline V gene data show CDR1 as ENHRY and CDR2 as SYGVKD. The CDR3 loop spans 12 amino acids. The CDR3, as DNA: TGTGCCATCGGACAGGCGGGAGAGACCCAGTACTTC. Amino acid sequence: CAIGQAGETQYF.

This clone was observed a single time. CDR3 loop: CASSGSGGLSTEAFF. The DNA of the CDR3 is TGTGCCAGCAGCGGGAGTGGGGGGCTGAGCACTGAAGCTTTCTTT. The rearrangement uses TRBV7-8 and TRBJ1-1; possible D gene TRBD1, 6 bases. The CDR3 totals 15 residues. The germline gives CDR1 SGHVS, CDR2 FQNEAQ. V lost 5 bases and J lost 4, with 17 bases in between.

The V gene is TRBV19, the J gene TRBJ1-5, with a weak D call TRBD1 (6 bases). V lost 0 bases and J 8 bases, leaving 14 bases between the germline ends. Looked up from germline, CDR1 is LNHDA and CDR2 is SQIVND (reference sequence). CDR3 length: 15 amino acids. The CDR3 nucleotides are TGTGCCAGTAGTATAGATCTCCAGGGGTGGGAGCCCCAGCATTTT. It yields the protein CASSIDLQGWEPQHF.

V and J are TRBV6-5 and TRBJ1-2; no reliable D call. This CDR3 contains 15 residues. Germline V lookup: CDR1 MNHEY, CDR2 SVGAGI. Between the trimmed V and J ends, which lost 4 bases and 1 base, there was a span of 13 bases. In nucleotides, the CDR3 is TGTGCCAGCAGTTTTACGACAACTATTAACTATGGCTACACCTTC. It codes for CASSFTTTINYGYTF.

The J gene is TRBJ2-1, the V gene TRBV11-2; D is unresolved. The CDR3 is made up of 14 amino acids. Between the trimmed V and J ends, which lost 7 bases and 9 bases, there was a span of 19 bases. Germline CDR1 SGHAT, CDR2 FQNNGV. The CDR3 sequence: CASTPGQEKSEQFF. The CDR3 bases are TGTGCCAGCACCCCCGGGCAGGAAAAGAGTGAGCAGTTCTTC.

The chain recombines TRBV7-8 with TRBJ1-1; D gene uncertain. This CDR3 is built from 14 residues. The V gene lost 1 base and the J gene lost 2 bases, with 8 bases spanning the gap. In germline, CDR1 is SGHVS, CDR2 FQNEAQ. CDR3 residues: CASSLVAGNTEAFF. CDR3 bases: TGTGCCAGCAGCTTAGTGGCGGGTAACACTGAAGCTTTCTTT.

The V call is TRBV5-1, the J call TRBJ2-4, with D perhaps being TRBD1 or TRBD2 (5 bases each). Trimming cost V 1 base and J 7 bases, with 15 bases left between them. CDR1 is SGHRS and CDR2 is YFSETQ in the germline V gene. CDR3 size: 15 residues. The CDR3 loop reads CASSLLGEPRNIQYF. The CDR3 DNA reads as TGCGCCAGCAGCTTGTTAGGGGAGCCAAGGAACATTCAGTACTTC.

This clone occurred a few times. The V and J genes are TRBV6-6 and TRBJ1-2; the D gene is possibly TRBD1 (6 bases). The CDR3 contains 15 residues. CDR1 and CDR2 from the germline V gene are MNHNY and SVGAGI (reference sequence). Deletions cut 2 bases from V and 2 bases from J, with 12 bases between. CDR3 coding DNA: TGTGCCAGCAGTTACGGGGCAGGGGCAAACTATGGCTACACCTTC. Translation: CASSYGAGANYGYTF.

On this clone itself: The junction and the germline gene differ at one end; a read error may be behind it. V is TRBV7-7 and J is TRBJ2-1; 9 bases map to TRBD2. The CDR3 covers 15 residues. Germline V lookup: CDR1 SSHAT, CDR2 FNYEAQ (reference sequence). This CDR3 reads CASSLAGGPFDEQFF. In nucleotides, the CDR3 is TGTGCTAGCAGCTTGGCGGGGGGGCCATTCGATGAGCAGTTCTTC.

Only one count was recorded for this clone. The chain links TRBV5-8 to TRBJ2-2, with 7 positions matching TRBD1. Germline V gives CDR1 SGHTS, CDR2 YDEGEE. The CDR3 has 17 residues. Trimming at V came to 0 bases and at J to 7 bases, leaving 12 bases not matched to a gene. Written as DNA, the CDR3 is TGTGCCAGCAGCTTGGTTCCGGGACAGTACTTTGGCGGGGAGCTGTTTTTT. This translates into CASSLVPGQYFGGELFF.

The rearrangement joins TRBV5-6 to TRBJ1-3; 8 positions match TRBD1. This CDR3 region has 14 residues. CDR1 is SGHDT and CDR2 is YYEEEE in the germline V gene. Trimming cost V 5 bases and J 2 bases; bases outside gene matches: 3. CDR3 DNA sequence: TGTGCCAGCAGTTCCAGGGGGCCTGGAAACACCATATATTTT. It codes for CASSSRGPGNTIYF.

Here the CDR3 reads CATWGGVRGHQPQHF. The CDR3 bases are TGTGCCACATGGGGGGGCGTGAGGGGCCATCAGCCCCAGCATTTT. This chain uses TRBV19 with TRBJ1-5, with a weak D call TRBD1 (6 bases). Germline V gene sequence: CDR1 LNHDA, CDR2 SQIVND (reference sequence). With 10 bases removed from V and 5 bases from J, the gap between germline ends came to 21 bases. The CDR3 totals 15 residues.

This clone has a count of ten or more. The chain carries TRBV14 and TRBJ2-2; D unclear. Trimming removed 0 bases at V and 6 bases at J, with 8 bases between. Germline V gives CDR1 SGHDN, CDR2 FVKESK. The CDR3 loop spans 14 amino acids. Here the CDR3 DNA reads TGTGCCAGCAGCCAAGATCTGTTACCCGGGGAGCTGTTTTTT. This translates into CASSQDLLPGELFF.

This clone appeared a single time. This chain uses TRBV5-1 with TRBJ2-5, with 10 bases matching TRBD2. The CDR3 spans 16 residues. Germline CDR1 SGHRS, CDR2 YFSETQ. V was clipped by 4 bases and J by 0 bases; unmatched bases: 6. CDR3 protein: CASSIGLADYQETQYF. In nucleotides, the CDR3 is TGCGCCAGCAGCATCGGACTAGCGGACTACCAAGAGACCCAGTACTTC.

This clone was counted between two and nine times. The chain joins TRBV4-2 to TRBJ1-1, with unresolved D. The CDR3 spans 14 residues. In germline, CDR1 is LGHNA, CDR2 YNFKEQ. Trimming cost V 5 bases and J 0 bases, with 10 bases left between them. The CDR3 reads CASSNLDMNTEAFF. The CDR3 nucleotides are TGTGCCAGCAGCAATCTAGATATGAACACTGAAGCTTTCTTT.

The count of this clone is one. The gene calls are TRBV7-2 and TRBJ1-1, with D uncertain. CDR1 SGHTA and CDR2 FQGNSA come from the germline V gene. Trimming shortened V by 2 bases and J by 5 bases, and 9 bases separated the two germline ends. This CDR3 contains 13 residues. This CDR3 reads CASSLFRSTEAFF. Here the CDR3 DNA reads TGTGCCAGCAGCTTATTCAGGTCTACTGAAGCTTTCTTT.